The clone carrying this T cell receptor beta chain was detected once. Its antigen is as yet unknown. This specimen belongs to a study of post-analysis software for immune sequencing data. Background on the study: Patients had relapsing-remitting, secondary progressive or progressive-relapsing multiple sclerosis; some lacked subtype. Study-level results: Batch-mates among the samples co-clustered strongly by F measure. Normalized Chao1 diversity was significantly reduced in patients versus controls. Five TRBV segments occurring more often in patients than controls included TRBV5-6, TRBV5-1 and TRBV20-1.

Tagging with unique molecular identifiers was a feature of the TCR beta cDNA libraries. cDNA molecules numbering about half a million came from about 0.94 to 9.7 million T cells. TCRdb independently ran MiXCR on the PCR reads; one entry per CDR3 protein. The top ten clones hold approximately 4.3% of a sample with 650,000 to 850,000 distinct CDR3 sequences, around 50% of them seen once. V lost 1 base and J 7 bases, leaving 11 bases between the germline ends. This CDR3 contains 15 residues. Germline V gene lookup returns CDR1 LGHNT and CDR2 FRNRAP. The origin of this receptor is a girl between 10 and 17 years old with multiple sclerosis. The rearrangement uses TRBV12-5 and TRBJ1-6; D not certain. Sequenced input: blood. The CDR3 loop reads CASGLGHEANSPLHF. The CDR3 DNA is TGTGCTAGTGGTTTGGGGCATGAGGCCAATTCACCCCTCCACTTT.